The TCR beta chain described here comes from a study of identical twins. Germline lookup yields CDR1 DFQATT and CDR2 SNEGSKA (reference sequence). This CDR3 contains 12 residues. V lost 0 bases and J 11 bases, leaving 13 bases between the germline ends. TCRdb re-called the 5' RACE reads with MiXCR, one entry per CDR3 protein. The table shows approximately 1.8 million distinct CDR3 sequences, with under 35% occurring only once. The study, taken as a whole, reports: Because invariant MAIT and iNKT cells could be present, zero-insertion analyses could be partly confounded. Within monozygotic twins, out-of-frame TCR alpha sharing was underestimated by the models.

Remarks on this clonotype: Its antigen remains unknown.

The chain is built from TRBV20-1 and TRBJ1-2; no clear D gene. The specimen sequenced was cord blood. The sequence derives from a newborn girl in good health. Here the CDR3 DNA reads TGCAGTGCTAGAGATCGGCAGGCGGATTACACCTTC. Its protein product is CSARDRQADYTF.